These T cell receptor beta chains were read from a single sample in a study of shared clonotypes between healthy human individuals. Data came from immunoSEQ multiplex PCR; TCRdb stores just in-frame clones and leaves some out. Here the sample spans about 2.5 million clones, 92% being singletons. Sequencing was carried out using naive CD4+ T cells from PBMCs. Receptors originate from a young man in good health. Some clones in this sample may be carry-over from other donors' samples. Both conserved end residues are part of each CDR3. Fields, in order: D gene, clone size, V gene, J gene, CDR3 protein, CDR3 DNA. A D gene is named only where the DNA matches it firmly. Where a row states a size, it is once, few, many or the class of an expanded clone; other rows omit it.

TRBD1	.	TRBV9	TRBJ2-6	CASSALTGLGANVLTF	TGTGCCAGCAGCGCCCTGACAGGGCTCGGGGCCAACGTCCTGACTTTC
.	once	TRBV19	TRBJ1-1	CASSYLTGLGTEAFF	TGTGCCAGTAGTTACCTTACAGGGTTGGGCACTGAAGCTTTCTTT
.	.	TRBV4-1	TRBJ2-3	CASSQVYRDTQYF	TGCGCCAGCAGCCAAGTCTACCGGGATACGCAGTATTTT
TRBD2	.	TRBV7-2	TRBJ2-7	CASSLFSGSGLPYEQYF	TGTGCCAGCAGCTTATTTAGCGGGAGTGGTTTGCCCTACGAGCAGTACTTC
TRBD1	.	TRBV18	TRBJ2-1	CASSSGQGDEQFF	TGTGCCAGCTCATCAGGACAGGGCGATGAGCAGTTCTTC
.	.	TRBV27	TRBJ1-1	CASHAVGGGTEAFF	TGTGCCAGCCATGCCGTGGGAGGGGGCACTGAAGCTTTCTTT
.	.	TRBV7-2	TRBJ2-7	CASSLDGGGVWEQYF	TGTGCCAGCAGCTTAGACGGCGGAGGGGTTTGGGAGCAGTACTTC
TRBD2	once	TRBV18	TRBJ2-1	CASSPPVTSHNEQFF	TGTGCCAGCTCACCACCGGTGACTAGCCACAATGAGCAGTTCTTC
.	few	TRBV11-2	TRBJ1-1	CASSLDRGTEAFF	TGTGCCAGCAGCTTAGACAGGGGCACTGAAGCTTTCTTT
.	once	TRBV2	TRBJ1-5	CASIQDYSNQPQHF	TGTGCCAGCATACAGGACTATAGCAATCAGCCCCAGCATTTT
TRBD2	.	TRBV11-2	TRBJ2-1	CASSPGLAGVEQFF	TGTGCCAGCAGCCCCGGACTAGCGGGAGTGGAGCAGTTCTTC
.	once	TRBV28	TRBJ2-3	CASSYPRGSGTDTQYF	TGTGCCAGCAGTTACCCTCGGGGTAGCGGCACAGATACGCAGTATTTT
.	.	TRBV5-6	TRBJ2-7	CASSMDGLGIREQYF	TGTGCCAGCAGCATGGACGGACTGGGGATTAGAGAGCAGTACTTC
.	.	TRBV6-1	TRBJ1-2	CASSERGVYGYTF	TGTGCCAGCAGTGAACGGGGTGTTTATGGCTACACCTTC
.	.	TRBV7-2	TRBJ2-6	CASSFRSRAYSGANVLTF	TGTGCCAGCAGCTTCAGGAGCAGGGCCTACTCTGGGGCCAACGTCCTGACTTTC
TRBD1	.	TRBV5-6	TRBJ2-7	CASSQGAGQYF	TGTGCCAGCAGCCAGGGGGCCGGGCAGTACTTC
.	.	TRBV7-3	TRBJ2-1	CASSLTRASDEQFF	TGTGCCAGCAGCTTAACGAGGGCTAGCGATGAGCAGTTCTTC
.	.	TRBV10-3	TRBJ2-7	CAISEGLNYEQYF	TGTGCCATCAGTGAGGGCCTTAACTACGAGCAGTACTTC
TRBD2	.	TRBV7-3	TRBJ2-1	CASSPLAGVYEQFF	TGTGCCAGCAGCCCACTAGCGGGAGTTTATGAGCAGTTCTTC
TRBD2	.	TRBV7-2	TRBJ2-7	CASSLGWLAGVVEQYF	TGTGCCAGCAGCTTAGGCTGGCTAGCGGGAGTGGTCGAGCAGTACTTC
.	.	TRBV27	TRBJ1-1	CASSVGYRWTTEAFF	TGTGCCAGCAGTGTGGGTTACAGGTGGACGACTGAAGCTTTCTTT
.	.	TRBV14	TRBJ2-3	CASSQYRGATQYF	TGTGCCAGCAGCCAGTACCGCGGGGCGACGCAGTATTTT
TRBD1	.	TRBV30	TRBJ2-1	CASRDSSYNEQFF	TGTGCCTCTCGGGACAGTTCCTACAATGAGCAGTTCTTC
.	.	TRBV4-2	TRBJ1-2	CASSPTRDPGAGYTF	TGTGCCAGCAGCCCCACACGCGACCCCGGTGCCGGCTACACCTTC
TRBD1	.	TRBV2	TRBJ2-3	CASGLYRGNTQYF	TGTGCCAGCGGACTTTACAGGGGAAATACGCAGTATTTT
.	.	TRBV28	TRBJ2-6	CASIGSLGSQSSGANVLTF	TGTGCCAGCATCGGGAGTTTAGGGAGTCAATCCTCTGGGGCCAACGTCCTGACTTTC
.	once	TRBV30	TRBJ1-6	CAWSIGGVYNSPLHF	TGTGCCTGGAGTATCGGGGGGGTGTATAATTCACCCCTCCACTTT
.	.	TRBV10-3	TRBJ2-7	CAISESWSGYEQYF	TGTGCCATCAGTGAATCTTGGTCGGGCTACGAGCAGTACTTC
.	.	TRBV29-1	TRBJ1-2	CSVEYEGAQNYGYTF	TGCAGCGTTGAATACGAGGGAGCGCAGAACTATGGCTACACCTTC
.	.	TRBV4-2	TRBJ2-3	CASSRDGRTDTQYF	TGTGCCAGCAGCCGGGACGGCCGCACAGATACGCAGTATTTT
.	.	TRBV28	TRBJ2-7	CASPASPGEGGEQYF	TGTGCCAGCCCGGCCTCGCCAGGGGAAGGGGGAGAGCAGTACTTC
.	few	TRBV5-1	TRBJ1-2	CASSLEGEYGYTF	TGCGCCAGCAGCTTGGAGGGAGAGTATGGCTACACCTTC
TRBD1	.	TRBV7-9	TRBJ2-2	CASSSPGQGYAGELFF	TGTGCCAGCAGCTCACCGGGACAGGGTTATGCCGGGGAGCTGTTTTTT
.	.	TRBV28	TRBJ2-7	CASSLWWGGDAYEQYF	TGTGCCAGCAGTTTATGGTGGGGCGGGGATGCCTACGAGCAGTACTTC
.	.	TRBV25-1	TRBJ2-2	CASSDLYSGELFF	TGTGCCAGCAGTGATCTCTATTCCGGGGAGCTGTTTTTT
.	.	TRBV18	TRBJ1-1	CASSLMGGTEAFF	TGTGCCAGCTCCCTGATGGGGGGCACTGAAGCTTTCTTT
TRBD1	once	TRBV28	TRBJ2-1	CASSSRGTGSYNEQFF	TGTGCCAGCAGTTCAAGAGGGACAGGGTCCTACAATGAGCAGTTCTTC
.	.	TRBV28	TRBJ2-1	CASSSGLGLYHEQFF	TGTGCCAGCAGTTCGGGACTGGGCCTCTACCATGAGCAGTTCTTC
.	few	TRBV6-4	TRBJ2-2	CASSVTNTGELFF	TGTGCCAGCAGTGTCACGAACACCGGGGAGCTGTTTTTT
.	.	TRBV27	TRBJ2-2	CASRPVIDRPGELFF	TGTGCCAGCAGGCCCGTGATCGACAGGCCCGGGGAGCTGTTTTTT
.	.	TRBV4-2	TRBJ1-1	CASSQPRGNTEAFF	TGTGCCAGCAGCCAACCCCGGGGGAACACTGAAGCTTTCTTT
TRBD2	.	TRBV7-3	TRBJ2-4	CASSLTSGELAGFGKNIQYF	TGTGCCAGCAGCTTAACGAGTGGGGAACTAGCGGGATTCGGCAAAAACATTCAGTACTTC
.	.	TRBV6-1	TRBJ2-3	CASSEAGYSTDTQYF	TGTGCCAGCAGTGAAGCAGGCTATTCCACAGATACGCAGTATTTT
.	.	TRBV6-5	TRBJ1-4	CASSYSRRGGNEKLFF	TGTGCCAGCAGTTACTCGAGAAGGGGGGGAAATGAAAAACTGTTTTTT